This T cell receptor beta chain emerged from a study of CD8 T cells in ankylosing spondylitis. Trimming took off 1 base at V and 2 bases at J, with 15 bases between the two ends. Germline values: CDR1 SGHVS, CDR2 FNYEAQ. CDR3 length: 17 residues. Note on this clonotype: Its antigen remains unknown.

General study results and limits: Disease-linked clones were CD8+ and relatively rare in peripheral blood. Previously reported in reactive arthritis synovial fluid and blood were some of the motif variants. What appeared characteristic of ankylosing spondylitis blood was a TCR beta motif of 7 or 8 highly homologous variants. Matched ankylosing spondylitis synovial fluid reportedly contained a significantly enriched population of disease-linked clones.

Generation of TCR beta libraries employed quantitative 5'-RACE incorporating molecular barcodes. TCRdb called the 5' RACE reads again in MiXCR, with one record for every CDR3 protein. The table records 200,000 to 250,000 distinct CDR3 sequences, around 16% of them present only once. The clonotype was recovered from a male donor with ankylosing spondylitis. The rearrangement uses TRBV7-6 and TRBJ2-1, with a possible D match to TRBD2 (6 bases). Sequencing was carried out using blood, either unsorted or a sorted T cell fraction (not recorded which). CDR3 coding DNA: TGTGCCAGCAGCTTAGAAAGTAGCGGATGGGCCTACAATGAGCAGTTCTTC. This encodes CASSLESSGWAYNEQFF.